The source of this T cell receptor beta chain is a study of OX40 agonist ivuxolimab in advanced cancers. For the study at large: Patients received ivuxolimab, an agonistic anti-OX40 (CD134) antibody. Three patients had partial responses: one hepatocellular carcinoma, two cutaneous melanoma. Points from the study as a whole: Partial responders receiving 0.1-3.0 mg/kg showed among the lowest clonal expansion. Clonal expansion by week 6 occurred in CD4+ and CD8+ blood T cells (at 0.1 to 3.0 mg/kg).

About this clone: The antigen remains unidentified.

CDR1 is PRHDT and CDR2 is FYEKMQ in the germline V gene (reference sequence). The CDR3 has 16 amino acids. V shed 2 bases and J shed 2 bases, with 14 bases lying between them. Assay: immunoSEQ multiplex PCR; the TCRdb copy retains only in-frame clones and omits some. This sample carries 45,000 or so clones, approximately 84% of them seen once, and the ten largest clones take roughly 7.3%. This receptor was identified in an adult with an advanced solid tumor such as melanoma, head and neck, liver or kidney cancer. The sample here was CD4+ or CD8+ T cells sorted from blood, taken in a trial of the OX40 agonist ivuxolimab. The gene calls are TRBV13 and TRBJ2-3; D perhaps matches TRBD2 (6 bases). CDR3 nucleotide sequence: TGTGCCAGCAGCTTAAACGGGAGCCCTTACACAGATACGCAGTATTTT. Translation: CASSLNGSPYTDTQYF. The full variable domain, completed using reference TRBV13 and TRBJ2-3, is AAGVIQSPRHLIKEKRETATLKCYPIPRHDTVYWYQQGPGQDPQFLISFYEKMQSDKGSIPDRFSAQQFSDYHSELNMSSLELGDSALYFCASSLNGSPYTDTQYFGPGTRLTVL.